These 13 T cell receptor beta chains were all obtained from the same sample, sequenced in a study of Ad26.COV2.S vaccination and SARS-CoV-2 variants. The method was immunoSEQ multiplex PCR; TCRdb's version includes in-frame clones alone and lacks a portion of them. The sample lists 300,000 to 400,000 clones, around 92% occurring once. The sequencing here drew on peripheral blood, taken after recovery from COVID-19. These receptors were obtained from a human donor who had recovered from COVID-19.

V gene TRBV6-4 combines with J gene TRBJ2-3; maybe TRBD1 (6 bases). V gave up 6 bases and J gave up 2 bases, with 12 bases separating them. The CDR3 runs 14 residues. The germline V gene has CDR1 MRHNA and CDR2 SNTAGT. CDR3 sequence reads: CASRQGPFTDTQYF. The CDR3 coding sequence is TGTGCCAGCAGACAGGGACCATTCACAGATACGCAGTATTTT.

The chain employs TRBV6-2 or TRBV6-3 and TRBJ1-5, with D possibly matching TRBD1 (6 bases). Per the germline V gene, CDR1 is MNHEY and CDR2 is SVGEGT. The CDR3 runs 18 residues. V was trimmed by 2 bases and J by 1 base, leaving 18 bases between them. CDR3 DNA: TGTGCCAGCAGTTACGGCCGGGGGCCGTTACACAGCAATCAGCCCCAGCATTTT. It codes for CASSYGRGPLHSNQPQHF.

The chain recombines TRBV18 with TRBJ2-3, with 9 bases matching TRBD2. V lost 3 bases, J lost 2 bases, and 6 bases stayed unmatched. The CDR3 spans 16 residues. Germline V gene data show CDR1 as KGHSH and CDR2 as LQKENI. CDR3 nucleotide sequence: TGTGCCAGCTCACCGAGGTCTAGCGGGGACACAGATACGCAGTATTTT. It yields the protein CASSPRSSGDTDTQYF.

The chain is built from TRBV3-1 (or the pseudogene TRBV3-2) and TRBJ1-1, with D uncertain. CDR3 length: 15 residues. Germline V lookup: CDR1 LGHDT, CDR2 YNNKEL (reference sequence). Trimming cost V 4 bases and J 1 base, with 13 bases left between them. This CDR3 reads CASSPYDRRNTEAFF. For the CDR3, the DNA is TGTGCCAGCAGCCCGTACGACCGAAGGAACACTGAAGCTTTCTTT.

This chain uses TRBV10-1 with TRBJ1-4, with 8 bases matching TRBD1. The CDR3 totals 16 residues. V dropped 0 bases and J dropped 6; count of bases not matched to a gene: 6. Germline CDR1 is WNHNN and CDR2 is SYGVQD (reference sequence). CDR3 amino acids: CASSESETGADEKLFF. CDR3 coding DNA: TGCGCCAGCAGTGAGTCTGAGACAGGGGCGGATGAAAAACTGTTTTTT.

The rearrangement uses TRBV6-2 or TRBV6-3 and TRBJ1-2; 7 bases map to TRBD1. V shed 2 bases, J shed 1 base, and the junction held 4 bases outside the gene matches. Germline-derived CDR1 and CDR2 are MNHEY and SVGEGT. This CDR3 is 15 amino acids long. This CDR3 is CASSYRGRGNYGYTF. The CDR3 coding sequence is TGTGCCAGCAGTTACAGGGGGCGCGGTAACTATGGCTACACCTTC.

The chain combines TRBV12-5 with TRBJ2-3, with D uncertain. Germline V lookup: CDR1 LGHNT, CDR2 FRNRAP. V lost 7 bases, J lost 4 bases, and 15 bases lay in between. The CDR3 loop spans 14 amino acids. The CDR3 is CASAHGPLADTQYF. The CDR3 nucleotides are TGTGCTAGTGCCCACGGACCCCTCGCAGATACGCAGTATTTT.

The chain employs TRBV7-9 and TRBJ2-1; 7 bases align to TRBD1. Germline CDR1 SEHNR, CDR2 FQNEAQ (reference sequence). This CDR3 has 15 amino acids. V shed 4 bases, J shed 4 bases, and the junction held 7 bases outside the gene matches. The CDR3 DNA is TGTGCCAGCAGCTCTACAGGGGCCAAATACAATGAGCAGTTCTTC. It encodes CASSSTGAKYNEQFF.

The chain carries TRBV5-1 and TRBJ2-1; maybe TRBD1 (5 bases). The germline CDR1 and CDR2 sequences are SGHRS and YFSETQ. V dropped 0 bases and J dropped 3 bases, with 7 bases sitting between them. The CDR3 is made up of 14 amino acids. CDR3 coding DNA: TGCGCCAGCAGCTTGGCAGGGCACTACAATGAGCAGTTCTTC. Protein: CASSLAGHYNEQFF.

The chain recombines TRBV24-1 with TRBJ2-2; 11 bases fit TRBD2. The CDR3 has 17 residues. Looked up from germline, CDR1 is KGHDR and CDR2 is SFDVKD. Trimming removed 4 bases from V and 3 bases from J; junction bases left unmatched: 6. The CDR3 DNA reads TGTGCCACCAGTGACGCCGGGACTAGCGGATACACCGGGGAGCTGTTTTTT. Its translation: CATSDAGTSGYTGELFF.

The V gene is TRBV4-2, the J gene TRBJ1-4; tentative D call: TRBD1 (6 bases). Trimming left V 3 bases short and J 2 bases short, with 10 bases between. Germline CDR1 reads LGHNA; CDR2 reads YNFKEQ. CDR3 length equals 15 residues. Here the CDR3 DNA reads TGTGCCAGCAGCCAGCCGGGACACACTAATGAAAAACTGTTTTTT. It codes for CASSQPGHTNEKLFF.

CDR3 in amino acids: CASSHLGERGGDTQYF. The CDR3 nucleotides are TGTGCCAGCAGCCACCTCGGGGAGCGGGGGGGGGATACGCAGTATTTT. The chain couples TRBV3-1 (or the pseudogene TRBV3-2) to TRBJ2-3, with 10 bases matching TRBD2. J lost 6 bases, V lost 3 bases, and 9 bases had no gene match. Germline V CDR1 and CDR2: LGHDT, YNNKEL (reference sequence). The CDR3 runs to 16 residues.

As regards this clone: The same CDR3 can be traced to other DNA sequences in this sample. The chain has TRBV5-1 and TRBJ2-7; 9 nucleotides match TRBD1. Per germline, CDR1 SGHRS and CDR2 YFSETQ. This CDR3 has 15 amino acids. Losses at the gene ends were 2 bases for V and 4 bases for J; bases not matched to a gene: 7. CDR3 DNA: TGCGCCAGCAGCTTAGGGACAGGGTCTTCTTACGAGCAGTACTTC. This encodes CASSLGTGSSYEQYF.